Sequencing of this T cell receptor (beta chain) was carried out in a study of CD8+CD57+ T cells in acquired aplastic anemia. Across the whole study: The study obtained an average of roughly 2.9 ug of DNA from sorted CD4+ and CD8+ cells.

Both TCR beta VDJ combination and CDR3 sequence profiling were carried out. Genomic DNA was the template for this profiling. TCRdb redid the calling of the reads with MiXCR, one entry per CDR3 protein. The sample includes some 92,000 distinct CDR3 sequences, about 67% of them seen just once. Whoever was chosen for sequencing had shown CD8+CD57+ cell expansion by flow cytometry. This clonotype was recorded at least ten times. The V and J ends lost 0 bases and 2 bases respectively, with 2 bases between them. CDR1 is SSHAT, CDR2 FNYEAQ, per germline (reference sequence). CDR3 length: 13 residues. This receptor was obtained from a human donor with aplastic anemia. The sample comprised sorted CD4+, CD8+, or CD8+CD57+ T cells (not recorded which) from PBMCs. The V call is TRBV7-7, the J call TRBJ2-1; D is unclear. The CDR3 loop reads CASSLAPYNEQFF. The DNA of the CDR3 is TGTGCCAGCAGCTTAGCCCCCTACAATGAGCAGTTCTTC. The whole variable domain, filled in from reference TRBV7-7 and TRBJ2-1, reads GAGVSQSPRYKVTKRGQDVTLRCDPISSHATLYWYQQALGQGPEFLTYFNYEAQPDKSGLPSDRFSAERPEGSISTLTIQRTEQRDSAMYRCASSLAPYNEQFFGPGTRLTVL.